This T cell receptor beta chain originates from a study of cytomegalovirus exposure and HLA in healthy donors (dated by TCRdb to between 2016 and 2019). Describing the broader study: In an earlier analysis of roughly 590 of the donors, 250 to 350 Gb of sequence data and 100 million or so unique TCR beta sequences from roughly 190 million T cells were reported. Among roughly 400 genotyped donors of the cohort, an average of about 240,000 unique TCR beta nucleotide sequences was sequenced per donor, of which about 18% were non-productive. The study combined high-throughput TCR immunosequencing, statistical association of individual TCRs with disease status, and machine learning to predict cytomegalovirus infection status. The number of donors typed differed by locus, with about 629-630 for A, B, C, DRB1 and DQB1, roughly 520 for DQA1, about 610 for DPA1, and some 470 for DPB1. Because of strong linkage in the cohort, roughly five DR-DQ haplotypes were treated as single units for association and clustering. Every repertoire in the discovery cohort had been generated on one and the same sequencing platform. An earlier analysis of about 600 of the donors used high-throughput TCR beta sequencing to judge whether each TCR beta V gene segment behaved as functional or pseudogenic. Donor age, sex, ethnicity and CMV serostatus were collected together with the repertoire data. The study was designed to test whether signatures of past pathogen exposure could be identified by cataloging public T cell receptors. A separate validation cohort of 100 to 150 different subjects was used in addition to the roughly 640-subject first cohort. A later analysis re-examined previously published TCR beta repertoires from roughly 720 donors and added high-resolution HLA genotyping to investigate patterns of TCR occurrence. Genome-wide SNP genotypes for about 65% of the roughly 670 donors were used in a later genetic analysis, which treated that subset as a discovery cohort. Rather than drawing on any new phenotypic data, the later analysis identified candidate immune exposures from TCR beta sequences and the way those sequences occurred across donors. The study used immunosequencing to profile the T cell repertoires of approximately 650 subjects and linked those repertoires to cytomegalovirus serostatus. HLA typing included class I and class II loci at four-digit resolution. Of the 300 to 500 genotyped donors, less than 85% were placed in the genetic ancestry cluster associated with self-reported Caucasian donors. Roughly 310 gigabases of sequencing data and 70 million to 100 million unique TCR sequences were included in an early release covering about 700 HLA-typed donors. The study at large found these results: At a false discovery rate of 0.05, a later analysis linked fewer than 20,000 TCR beta sequences to specific HLA alleles. Most TCR sequences were seen in very few donors, while some public TCRs were found in many individuals. In an earlier analysis of roughly 500 of the donors, most TCR beta V segments appeared in productive rearrangements about 90% or about 30% of the time, broadly matching IMGT annotations. In a later analysis, several top co-occurrence clusters were reported to appear linked to parvovirus B19, influenza, CMV and Epstein-Barr virus. A group of highly shared sequence variants was considered likely to be a technical artifact of the sequencing pipeline. In a later genetic analysis, fewer N-insertions in productive TCRs were reported among donors in an Asian-associated ancestry cluster than the roughly 700-donor mean. The cohort was sequenced for TCR beta chains only, and without alpha or paired-chain data the features that could be detected were limited. A further reported finding was that TCR beta sequences accurately predicted the HLA-A and HLA-B alleles for most subjects in the first cohort. A few of the identified cytomegalovirus-associated TCR beta chains were confirmed in vitro to be specific for cytomegalovirus antigens. Because HLA typing was unavailable for some donors at each locus, only the typed subset was used in association tests. Strong co-occurrence of HLA alleles, especially DR and DQ, made assigning TCR associations to individual alleles difficult. The study gave a list of 150 to 200 TCR beta chains associated with cytomegalovirus. The authors suggested that the approach could potentially be extended to other disease states and immunological phenotypes. Immune exposure information for the cohort was limited to CMV serostatus. The earlier analysis of some 540 of the donors excluded seventeen rarely observed V segments, including chromosome 9 orphons, because counts were too low. V-gene and J-gene trimming of TCR beta chains was associated with a missense DCLRE1C variant in a later genetic analysis, and the association was replicated in an independent cohort. In a later analysis, most CMV-associated TCR beta chains were found to appear HLA-restricted, with HLA associations seemingly driven largely by CMV exposure. The presence/absence analyses assumed that sequencing depth was roughly uniform across donors, and that assumption may not be true. A later analysis found that TCR association rates varied across HLA loci, with DRB1 alleles showing the most associated TCRs and HLA-C alleles the fewest. Cytomegalovirus status was reported to be diagnosed by the classifier with high specificity and sensitivity in both the original and validation cohorts. In a later analysis, HLA-associated TCR beta chains showed more clonal expansion and lower generation probabilities than non-associated chains that were equally common. Linkage disequilibrium might explain the correlated functional status among segregating V segments, but an unknown experimental factor could not be ruled out.

The cohort comprised under 700 healthy bone marrow donors. At the time of sampling, every cohort member was nominally healthy, though immune exposures that went unrecorded were likely present. The donor tested CMV seronegative, placing the donor among the approximately 360 seronegative members of the cohort. Every donor gave a peripheral blood sample, and the peripheral blood mononuclear cells from that sample were used for TCR beta sequencing. Genomic DNA was extracted from the blood cell samples with the Qiagen DNeasy Blood Extraction Kit. The library was generated by the immunoSEQ multiplex PCR assay. For the multiplex PCR, a mixture combining 60 forward primers for TCR Vbeta segments and 13 reverse primers for TCR Jbeta segments was used. The CDR3 region of rearranged TCR beta genes was amplified from genomic DNA by a multiplex PCR assay. The Illumina HiSeq System was used to sequence the amplified TCR beta libraries as 87-base-pair reads. From the authors' description of their analysis: Across the 500 to 700 repertoires, a later analysis counted 80 million or so unique TCR beta chains, 9.5 million to 12 million of which were shared by at least two donors. Raw reads were error-corrected and collapsed into unique sequences by a nearest-neighbor algorithm in which closely related sequences were merged to remove PCR and sequencing errors. CDR3 sequences were aligned to IMGT reference sequences to assign V, D and J gene segments. For a sequence to be retained, at least a six-nucleotide match to both a V gene segment and a J gene segment was required. Rearrangements were classified as productive when the CDR3 lacked stop codons and remained in frame with V and J, and all other rearrangements were classified as non-productive. Following IMGT convention, CDR3 was defined as the stretch from the second conserved V-encoded cysteine up to the conserved J-encoded phenylalanine. The earlier analysis of approximately 590 of the donors excluded any sequence lacking an unambiguous match to a single V gene segment. In an earlier analysis of approximately 500 of the donors, a V segment was called functional when productive rearrangements were above 56.7%, and segregating when the standard deviation between donors exceeded 5%. A statistical classification framework was built to diagnose cytomegalovirus status from the catalog of TCR beta chain sequences. In a later analysis, V and J genes were assigned by comparing TCR nucleotide sequences against IMGT/GENE-DB human TR gene sequences. The TCRdist pipeline was used in a later analysis to assign CDR3 sequences and most-parsimonious VDJ recombination scenarios. In a later analysis, each TCR beta chain was defined by its CDR3 amino acid sequence together with its V-gene family, and reads without a unique V-gene family were excluded. In a later analysis, around 650 highly shared, low-generation-probability nucleotide sequences were removed to address suspected cross-contamination and a sequencing artifact. A later analysis calculated a clonal expansion index for each public chain from normalized within-repertoire ranks of inferred template counts. A later analysis computed generation probabilities with a VDJ recombination model fitted to out-of-frame rearrangements, and checked the results against IGoR. A later analysis scored TCR-TCR, TCR-HLA and TCR-CMV co-occurrence with hypergeometric tests, applying a repertoire-size bias correction to TCR pairs. A later analysis estimated false discovery rates by permuting HLA or CMV assignments 20 times. In a later analysis, co-occurring TCRs were grouped with DBSCAN, and TCRdist sequence similarity was added when clustering was performed within HLA-allele-positive subsets. Repertoires with fewer than 30,000 or more than 120,000 public chains were left out of co-occurrence clustering, as were five repertoires with anomalous nucleotide sharing. TCRdb limited this immuneACCESS table to in-frame rearrangements with V and J called. A share of clones is missing; checked studies link under half to unresolved V genes, and the rest is unexplained. V, J and clone size derive from that table, while D and trimming were established from the DNA sequence. The table for this sample lists roughly 150,000 clones; 75% to 90% of them were counted only once. Clones ranked in the top ten supply less than 2.5% of the sample.

This clone has more than one count but fewer than ten. Its antigen target is currently unknown. It has no much larger one-base neighbor in the sample; base qualities were not kept. The specimen sequenced was PBMCs. The source is a male donor in good health and CMV-seronegative.

The CDR3 is CSSGVRETQYF. The bases read TGCAGCTCAGGGGTACGGGAGACCCAGTACTTC. The chain is encoded by TRBV29-1 joined to TRBJ2-5; TRBD1 is perhaps the D gene, given 6 matching bases. V is cut by 8 bases and J by 5 bases, and the space between the germline ends is 12 bases. There are 11 amino acids in the CDR3, from cysteine to phenylalanine inclusive. Of the read, only the CDR3 DNA is kept; its 33 bases are in frame from base 1. Sequences SQVTM (CDR1) and ANQGSEA (CDR2) are obtained from the germline V gene.